Sequencing of this T cell receptor (beta chain) was carried out in a study of blood T cells in healthy people across ages. Study-level points and caveats: TCR beta diversity, measured per million T cells, fell in a roughly linear way with age.

This clonotype was detected a few times. Its target is not known. In germline, CDR1 is SNHLY, CDR2 FYNNEI. This CDR3 is 14 amino acids long. V shed 7 bases and J shed 6 bases, with 16 bases lying between them. A second PCR, run for about 6 to 11 cycles, used a sample-barcoded 5' primer plus a J-beta primer mix. TCRdb recomputed calls from the 5' RACE reads with MiXCR, one row per CDR3 protein. The table lists roughly 1,100,000 distinct CDR3 sequences, under 30% of them singletons. Another study also made use of these data, one on T cells of mothers and their children. That source notes: The donor cohort consisted of three healthy Caucasian mothers and their six children. cDNA synthesis used all extracted RNA, approximately 1.5 ug per 15 ul.

The sequence derives from a girl aged 2 to 10 in good health. The chain carries TRBV2 and TRBJ1-3; no clear D gene. Source material: blood. CDR3 sequence (DNA): TGTGCCAGCACTCAACCGGGGAGTACAAACACCATATATTTT. Its translation is CASTQPGSTNTIYF.